A single sample is the source of the 9 T cell receptor beta chains below, sequenced in a study of T cells in women clearing cervical HPV infection. Here immunoSEQ multiplex PCR was the method, and the copy in TCRdb shows in-frame clones only, minus some. This sample's table reports about 36,000 clones. The sequencing input was blood buffy coat. The origin of the receptors is a woman between 18 and 69 years old with a cervical HPV16 infection that either progressed to CIN3+ or cleared (not recorded which).

This clone is medium-sized (0.01 to 0.1%) by frequency. Read sequence stops 3 residues before the CDR3 end, and the germline J gene provides the missing end. The gene calls are TRBV6-1 and TRBJ2-7; 11 nucleotides agree with TRBD1. CDR1 and CDR2 (germline): MNHNS, SASEGT. V lost 2 bases and J lost 3; bases outside the gene matches: 3. The CDR3 runs 15 residues. The CDR3 region is CASSESGTGGYEQYF. The sequenced CDR3 bases are TGTGCCAGCAGTGAATCCGGGACAGGGGGCTACGAG.

In regard to this clone: The CDR3 end is not reached by the read, which stops 3 residues before it; the germline J gene fills it in. The chain couples TRBV10-3 to TRBJ1-6, with D tentatively TRBD1 (5 bases). CDR1 is ENHRY and CDR2 is SYGVKD in the germline V gene. The CDR3 totals 14 residues. V lost 2 bases and J 8 bases, leaving 10 bases between the germline ends. The CDR3 DNA, read in part, is TGTGCCATCAGTGAGAGTCAGGGTGATTCACCC. Translating it yields CAISESQGDSP. The whole CDR3 protein reads CAISESQGDSPLHF.

A remark on this clone: The DNA ends 3 residues before the CDR3 does, and the rest of the CDR3 is filled in from the germline J gene. The chain uses TRBV5-1 and TRBJ2-1, with 11 bases identical to TRBD1. The ends lost 3 bases at V and 9 bases at J; junction bases unmatched: 8. CDR1 SGHRS and CDR2 YFSETQ come from the germline V gene. CDR3 length: 15 amino acids. The CDR3 DNA, read in part, is TGCGCCAGCAGCTCATCTCCGGGACAGGGGGGTGAG. It encodes CASSSSPGQGGE. The whole CDR3 protein reads CASSSSPGQGGEQFF.

With regard to this clone: Read data end 3 residues before the CDR3 end; the end is taken from the germline J gene. The rearrangement uses TRBV14 and TRBJ1-2; D unresolved. Per germline, CDR1 SGHDN and CDR2 FVKESK. The CDR3 consists of 17 residues. V was cut by 5 bases and J by 2 bases, with 21 bases left in between. Partial CDR3 DNA: TGTGCCAGCAGCTTAAACCCCACAGTAGTCTCCAACTATGGC. Amino acid sequence: CASSLNPTVVSNYG. The entire CDR3 sequence reads CASSLNPTVVSNYGYTF.

As for this clone: The read stops 3 residues short of the end of the CDR3; the missing end is completed from the germline J gene. The chain has TRBV19 and TRBJ1-1, with 8 bases aligning to TRBD1. Germline CDR1 is LNHDA and CDR2 is SQIVND (reference sequence). V was clipped by 5 bases and J by 4 bases; unmatched bases: 3. CDR3 length: 13 amino acids. The covered CDR3 bases are TGTGCCAGTAGTGACACAGGGGGCACTGAA. Translated: CASSDTGGTE. The whole CDR3 is CASSDTGGTEAFF.

A remark on this clone: The missing CDR3 end, 3 residues past where the read stops, is filled in from the germline J gene. This chain uses TRBV20-1 with TRBJ1-5; D is perhaps TRBD1 (5 bases). Germline loops: CDR1 DFQATT, CDR2 SNEGSKA (reference sequence). V was cut by 5 bases and J by 1 base, with 12 bases left in between. This CDR3 contains 14 residues. The CDR3 bases that were read are TGCAGTGCTGGGACGGGGGAGAGCAATCAGCCC. Its protein product is CSAGTGESNQP. The whole CDR3 sequence is CSAGTGESNQPQHF.

Notes on this clone: The CDR3 is cut off 3 residues early in the read; its end comes from the germline J gene. This chain joins TRBV7-9 and TRBJ2-7; 7 bases are shared with TRBD2. J was trimmed by 6 bases and V by 1 base; bases with no gene match: 9. CDR3 length: 15 amino acids. Germline-derived CDR1 and CDR2 are SEHNR and FQNEAQ (reference sequence). Here the CDR3 reads CASSLGAPGRGEQYF. Partial CDR3 DNA: TGTGCCAGCAGCTTAGGCGCGCCAGGGAGGGGCGAG.

With regard to this clone: The read ends 3 residues early relative to the CDR3; the germline J gene fills the gap. The chain has TRBV6-2 or TRBV6-3 and TRBJ1-5; TRBD1 aligns across 10 bases. The CDR3 covers 14 residues. CDR1 and CDR2 from the germline V gene are MNHEY and SVGEGT. Losses at the gene ends were 6 bases for V and 3 bases for J; bases not matched to a gene: 2. Here the CDR3 reads CASRTGGSNQPQHF. CDR3 bases read: TGTGCCAGCAGGACAGGGGGCTCCAATCAGCCC.

To note about this clone: The observed sequence ends 3 residues before the CDR3 terminus, with the missing tail filled in from the germline J gene. The chain joins TRBV20-1 to TRBJ2-3; a weak D match, TRBD1 (6 bases). The CDR3 has 13 amino acids. CDR1 DFQATT and CDR2 SNEGSKA come from the germline V gene (reference sequence). Deletions cut 4 bases from V and 4 bases from J, with 12 bases between. CDR3 amino acids: CSATRGSADTQYF. Incomplete CDR3 DNA: TGCAGTGCTACCAGGGGATCAGCAGATACG.